These 5 T cell receptor beta chains share one sample of origin, sequenced in a study of blood T cell repertoires in COVID-19. Method: immunoSEQ multiplex PCR; TCRdb's copy keeps in-frame clones and lacks some. The table has 55,000 to 70,000 clones, roughly 90% seen once. Material: peripheral blood. These receptor sequences come from a woman between 45 and 60 years old with active or convalescent COVID-19.

The chain carries TRBV18 and TRBJ2-6; tentatively, D is TRBD2 (5 bases). CDR3 length equals 14 residues. The V gene's germline CDR1 is KGHSH and CDR2 LQKENI. Trimming took off 9 bases at V and 2 bases at J, with 11 bases between the two ends. The CDR3 DNA follows: TGTGCCAGTTCAGAGGGAACTGGGGCCAACGTCCTGACTTTC. Encoded protein: CASSEGTGANVLTF. The entire variable domain, with the rest obtained from reference TRBV18 and TRBJ2-6, is as follows: NAGVMQNPRHLVRRRGQEARLRCSPMKGHSHVYWYRQLPEEGLKFMVYLQKENIIDESGMPKERFSAEFPKEGPSILRIQQVVRGDSAAYFCASSEGTGANVLTFGAGSRLTVL.

This clone appeared once. The chain combines TRBV29-1 with TRBJ1-2; tentative D call: TRBD1 (5 bases). The CDR3 is made up of 13 amino acids. V lost 6 bases to trimming and J lost 7 bases, with 18 bases between them. The germline V gene encodes CDR1 SQVTM and CDR2 ANQGSEA. DNA of the CDR3: TGCAGCGTCCAGCAGGGCCTCACTACTGGCTACACCTTC. Residues: CSVQQGLTTGYTF.

The V gene is TRBV18, the J gene TRBJ2-1; the match to TRBD2 covers 7 bases. V lost 5 bases and J lost 6; bases outside the gene matches: 10. Germline CDR1 reads KGHSH; CDR2 reads LQKENI. CDR3 length equals 15 residues. CDR3 sequence: CASSDGLGLTNEQFF. The CDR3 region has the DNA TGTGCCAGCTCAGATGGACTAGGGCTTACCAATGAGCAGTTCTTC.

This clone was seen just once. The chain has TRBV18 and TRBJ2-3; 8 positions match TRBD2. The CDR3 has 16 amino acids. Germline lookup yields CDR1 KGHSH and CDR2 LQKENI. Losses at the gene ends were 2 bases for V and 2 bases for J; bases not matched to a gene: 6. For the CDR3, the DNA is TGTGCCAGCTCACCATACCAAGCGGGAGACACAGATACGCAGTATTTT. Translation gives CASSPYQAGDTDTQYF.

This rearrangement joins TRBV19 to TRBJ1-2; 11 bases fit TRBD1. With 9 bases clipped from V and 0 bases from J, the junction kept 6 bases outside the gene matches. The CDR3 is 15 amino acids. Per the germline V gene, CDR1 is LNHDA and CDR2 is SQIVND (reference sequence). The CDR3 region has the DNA TGTGCCAGCCAGGGACAGGGGGAAACTAACTATGGCTACACCTTC. Its protein is CASQGQGETNYGYTF.